This T cell receptor (beta chain) stems from a study of shared clonotypes between healthy human individuals. Between the trimmed V and J ends, which lost 0 bases and 0 bases, there was a span of 9 bases. The CDR3 length is 16 residues. Germline V CDR1 and CDR2: SGHTA, FQGNSA. Study results and limitations: Generation probabilities of non-shared clonotypes were lower (relative to those shared by all four donors). The diversity represented, both genetic and in exposure history, was limited by few donors. About 5% was the fraction of naive CD4 clonotypes found shared across several donors.

Naive CD8 cells were CD45RO-negative, positively selected for CCR7, excluding terminally differentiated effector memory CD45RA+ cells. Sequencing used immunoSEQ multiplex PCR; TCRdb keeps in-frame clones, though not all of them. The table records approximately 840,000 clones, about 96% of them present only once. This clone occurred once. Its cognate antigen is unknown. The specimen was naive CD8+ T cells sorted from blood. This chain links TRBV7-2 with TRBJ2-1; D is unresolved. This sequence was found in a man between 25 and 39 years old in good health. In DNA, the CDR3 is TGTGCCAGCAGCTTAGCAGGGTTCCCCTCCTACAATGAGCAGTTCTTC. This translates into CASSLAGFPSYNEQFF.